Shown below are 9 T cell receptor beta chains from a single sample sequenced in a study of PD-1 blockade in classical Hodgkin lymphoma. Profiling relied on immunoSEQ multiplex PCR, and the TCRdb table lists in-frame clones only, not all of them. Of around 40,000 clones in the sample, about three quarters were seen once. All patients experienced relapse after autologous stem cell transplantation, and brentuximab vedotin exposure was variable. Sequenced here: peripheral blood mononuclear cells (PBMCs), sampled at baseline. The receptors originated from a human donor with classical Hodgkin lymphoma.

The chain combines TRBV11-2 with TRBJ2-7; 11 bases line up with TRBD2. Trimming cost V 6 bases and J 1 base; bases outside gene matches: 11. CDR3 size: 17 residues. Looked up from germline, CDR1 is SGHAT and CDR2 is FQNNGV. The CDR3 coding sequence is TGTGCCAGCAGTTACGAACCCGGGACTAGCGGATCCTACGAGCAGTACTTC. Protein product: CASSYEPGTSGSYEQYF.

The chain has TRBV9 and TRBJ1-2; TRBD1 matches 9 bases. V shed 3 bases, J shed 7 bases, and the junction held 10 bases outside the gene matches. Germline V gene data show CDR1 as SGDLS and CDR2 as YYNGEE. This CDR3 region has 15 residues. CDR3 amino acids: CASSAGGQGGRGYTF. The DNA of the CDR3 is TGTGCCAGCAGCGCGGGGGGACAGGGTGGCCGTGGCTACACCTTC.

This clone was seen more than once but under ten times. The chain combines TRBV7-2 with TRBJ2-5, with D possibly TRBD1 on 6 matching bases. Per the germline V gene, CDR1 is SGHTA and CDR2 is FQGNSA. The CDR3 totals 13 residues. Deletions cut 7 bases from V and 4 bases from J, with 13 bases between. As DNA, the CDR3 is TGTGCCAGCACCCTGAGGGGGAGAGAGACCCAGTACTTC. Translated: CASTLRGRETQYF.

The V call is TRBV7-9, the J call TRBJ2-2; no reliable D call. Germline V gene lookup returns CDR1 SEHNR and CDR2 FQNEAQ (reference sequence). The CDR3 spans 17 residues. The V end was cut by 4 bases, the J end by 5 bases, with 20 bases between. The CDR3 bases are TGTGCCAGCAGCTCGATCAGGTTGAGGATAGGTACCGGGGAGCTGTTTTTT. Amino acids: CASSSIRLRIGTGELFF.

This clone was recorded a few times. The chain combines TRBV18 with TRBJ1-1, with 8 bases matching TRBD1. Germline V CDR1 and CDR2: KGHSH, LQKENI. V dropped 8 bases and J dropped 5; count of bases not matched to a gene: 10. The CDR3 sequence is 14 residues long. The CDR3 region is CASAGGNRGTEAFF. In DNA form, the CDR3 reads TGTGCCAGCGCTGGGGGAAACAGGGGGACTGAAGCTTTCTTT.

This clone appeared once. The CDR3 reads CAWRGTALGELFF. The DNA of the CDR3 is TGTGCCTGGAGGGGGACGGCGCTCGGGGAGCTGTTTTTT. The gene calls are TRBV30 and TRBJ2-2, with D perhaps given as TRBD1 or TRBD2 (5 bases each). The CDR3 covers 13 residues. Per germline, CDR1 GTSNPN and CDR2 SVGIG (reference sequence). Trimming cost V 3 bases and J 7 bases, with 12 bases left between them.

The gene calls are TRBV28 and TRBJ2-3; the match to TRBD1 covers 8 bases. Germline trimming cut 10 bases from V and 5 bases from J; bases unmatched to any gene: 8. Germline V gene sequence: CDR1 MDHEN, CDR2 SYDVKM. The CDR3 sequence is 13 residues long. In nucleotides, the CDR3 is TGTGCCACCTTGACAGGGGCCGTAGATACGCAGTATTTT. Its protein product is CATLTGAVDTQYF. Looking up the rest from reference TRBV28 and TRBJ2-3 gives the full variable domain: DVKVTQSSRYLVKRTGEKVFLECVQDMDHENMFWYRQDPGLGLRLIYFSYDVKMKEKGDIPEGYSVSREKKERFSLILESASTNQTSMYLCATLTGAVDTQYFGPGTRLTVL.

This chain uses TRBV10-1 with TRBJ2-5; 7 bases line up with TRBD2. Per germline, CDR1 WNHNN and CDR2 SYGVQD (reference sequence). Trimming cost V 7 bases and J 5 bases; bases outside gene matches: 22. The CDR3 extends over 18 amino acids. The CDR3, as DNA: TGCGCCAGCATTTCCCTAAGGGGAGCCTCAAGGACTAGGGAGACCCAGTACTTC. Translating gives CASISLRGASRTRETQYF.

The table lists this clone with a few counts. The V call is TRBV7-2, the J call TRBJ1-2; 9 nucleotides match TRBD1. The J segment lost 8 bases and the V segment lost 5 bases, leaving 15 bases of the junction unmatched. The germline CDR1 and CDR2 sequences are SGHTA and FQGNSA. This CDR3 is built from 16 residues. The CDR3, as DNA: TGTGCCAGCAGCCCACCCGGGACAGGGAGTTACGGGGGCTACACCTTC. Translated, it gives CASSPPGTGSYGGYTF.